This T cell receptor beta chain was found in a study of CD8+CD57+ T cells in acquired aplastic anemia. About the research overall: The study obtained an average of around 3.4 ug of DNA from sorted CD4+ and CD8+ cells. Findings of the study overall: The number of CD8+ CDR3 sequences shared by patients and controls was approximately 31. Between the patient and control groups, CD8+ Simpson's diversity did not differ significantly.

V shed 0 bases and J shed 4 bases, with 15 bases lying between them. This CDR3 region has 16 residues. CDR1 is ENHRY and CDR2 is SYGVKD in the germline V gene. Notes on this clonotype: Antigen unknown.

CDR3 and TCR beta VDJ profiling relied on genomic DNA as the template. TCRdb re-called the reads through MiXCR, storing one row per CDR3 protein. This table holds 250,000 to 350,000 distinct CDR3 sequences, 45% to 70% found once. Sequencing was performed on sorted CD4+, CD8+, or CD8+CD57+ T cells (not recorded which) from PBMCs. The source of this sequence is a human donor with severe aplastic anemia or a healthy control (not recorded which). This chain joins TRBV10-3 and TRBJ1-1, with no clear D. The CDR3 loop is CAISESRPESGTEAFF. The DNA of the CDR3 is TGTGCCATCAGTGAGTCCAGGCCAGAGAGTGGCACTGAAGCTTTCTTT.